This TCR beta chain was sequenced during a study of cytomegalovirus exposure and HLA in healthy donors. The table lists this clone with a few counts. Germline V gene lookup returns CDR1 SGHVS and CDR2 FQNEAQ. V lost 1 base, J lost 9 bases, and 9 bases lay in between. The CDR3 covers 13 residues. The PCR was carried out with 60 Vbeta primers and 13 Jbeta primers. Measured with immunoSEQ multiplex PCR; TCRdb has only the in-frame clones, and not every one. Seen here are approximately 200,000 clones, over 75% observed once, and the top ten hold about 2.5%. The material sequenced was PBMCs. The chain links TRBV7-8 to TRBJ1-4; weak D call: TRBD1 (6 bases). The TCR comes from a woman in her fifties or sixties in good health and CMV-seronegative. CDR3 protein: CASSLEQGQKLFF. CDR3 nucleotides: TGTGCCAGCAGCTTAGAACAGGGCCAAAAACTGTTTTTT.